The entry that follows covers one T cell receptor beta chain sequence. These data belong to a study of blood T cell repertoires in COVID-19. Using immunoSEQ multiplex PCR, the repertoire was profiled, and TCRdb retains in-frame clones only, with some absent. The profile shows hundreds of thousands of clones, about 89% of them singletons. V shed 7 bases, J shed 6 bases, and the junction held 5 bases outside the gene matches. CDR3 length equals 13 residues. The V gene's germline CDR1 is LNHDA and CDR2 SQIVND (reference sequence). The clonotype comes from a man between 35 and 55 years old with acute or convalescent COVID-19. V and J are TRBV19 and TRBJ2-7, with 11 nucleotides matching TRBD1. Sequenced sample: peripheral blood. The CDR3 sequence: CASIGQGAGEQYF. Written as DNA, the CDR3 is TGTGCCAGTATCGGACAGGGGGCAGGCGAGCAGTACTTC.